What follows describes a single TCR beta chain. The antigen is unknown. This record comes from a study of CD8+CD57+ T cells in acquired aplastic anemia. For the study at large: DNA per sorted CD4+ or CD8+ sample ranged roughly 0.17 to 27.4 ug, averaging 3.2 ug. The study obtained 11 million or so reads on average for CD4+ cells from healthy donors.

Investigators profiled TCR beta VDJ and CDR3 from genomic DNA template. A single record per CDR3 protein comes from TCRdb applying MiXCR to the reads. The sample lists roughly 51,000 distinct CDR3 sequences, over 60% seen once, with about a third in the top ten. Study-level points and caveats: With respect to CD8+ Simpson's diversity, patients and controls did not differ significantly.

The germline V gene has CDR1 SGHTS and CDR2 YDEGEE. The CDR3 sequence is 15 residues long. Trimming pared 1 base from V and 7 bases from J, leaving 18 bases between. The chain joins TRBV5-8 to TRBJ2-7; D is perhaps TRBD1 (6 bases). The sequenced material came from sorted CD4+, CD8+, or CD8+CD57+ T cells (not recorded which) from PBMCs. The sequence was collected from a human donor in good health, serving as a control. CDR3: CASSLYSQGKGEQYF. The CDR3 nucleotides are TGTGCCAGCAGCTTGTACAGTCAGGGGAAGGGGGAGCAGTACTTC.